This T cell receptor (beta chain) was identified during a study of shared clonotypes between healthy human individuals (TCRdb year 2020). Background on the whole study: Two women and a few men aged 18 to 49 years were included in the cohort. For each donor, three plates each were used for CD4 naive and CD4 memory, two plates were used for CD8 naive, and one plate was used for CD8 memory. The study deeply sequenced blood TCR repertoires of five healthy adults to estimate repertoire size and the extent of clonotype sharing between individuals. To increase sequencing depth and limit assay-specific biases, TCR repertoire library preparation and sequencing were carried out by different laboratories using diverse techniques. Per donor, leukapheresis produced somewhere between about 0.85 and 10 billion PBMCs. General conclusions and limits of the study: Because the study included a small number of donors, the genetic and exposure-history diversity represented was limited. Naive subsets generally had larger estimated clonotype richness than memory subsets did. Clonotypes shared by all four sorted-subset donors showed higher generation probabilities than non-shared clonotypes. Incomplete sequencing was indicated by rarefaction of sorted-subset datasets, despite the large sequencing depth. Sampling was restricted to blood, and TCR repertoires in tissues likely differ from the TCR repertoires found in blood. Pairwise subsampling led to the expectation that sequencing depth would affect the degree of clonotype sharing among donors. When a handful of donors were compared, the shared fraction of clonotypes was roughly 4.8% for naive CD4, less than 4% for naive CD8, 2.3% for memory CD4, and 0.35% to 0.5% for memory CD8.

In regard to this clone: What this receptor recognizes is not known. No much larger clone exists at a distance of one base, and base qualities are not known.

The donors were healthy, HIV-negative adults with no recently reported acute infections or vaccinations. Every donor was a Caucasian adult residing in Nashville, Tennessee, USA. CD4+ T cells were enriched by magnetic negative selection, after which naive cells were positively selected on CD45RA and the negative fraction was taken as the memory subset. Blood was collected by leukapheresis, and PBMCs were isolated by Ficoll-Histopaque density gradient centrifugation and then cryopreserved in liquid nitrogen vapor phase. Purity and quantity of every magnetically sorted T cell population were checked by analytical flow cytometry. Genomic DNA was isolated from every sorted fraction and measured by UV absorbance on a Nanodrop 2000c. CDR1 and CDR2 (MDHEN, SYDVKM) derive from the germline V gene. From the cysteine up to the phenylalanine, the CDR3 has a length of 13 residues. CDR3 DNA is the only sequence kept; it has 39 bases, read in frame from the first base. V sheds 6 bases and J sheds 2 bases, leaving 9 bases between their ends.

Using the deep immunoSEQ assay, TCR CDR3 regions were amplified from genomic DNA by multiplex PCR. For each cell subset, the extracted genomic DNA was distributed evenly across all wells of several immunoSEQ 96-well plates, and each plate served as one replicate. For sorted subsets, 150 to 200 ng genomic DNA, equal to 30,000 to 35,000 T cell genomes, was loaded into each replicate PCR. Purified libraries were measured with a Qubit 3.0 fluorometer, size-checked on a Bioanalyzer 2100, and measured again with the KAPA Library Quantification kit. Each immunoSEQ 96-well plate was sequenced on its own single-read 150-cycle Illumina NextSeq 550 flow cell. The authors processed their data as follows. The immunoSEQ output contained only junctional sequences without quality scores, so filtering could not match that applied to full-length reads. To assign V/J genes and CDR3, sequences were annotated against IMGT germline references using PyIR, a Python wrapper for IgBLAST v1.9. Any read was removed if the V/J assignment was weak (E-value above 1e-6), the CDR3 was missing, or the read contained stop codons, out-of-frame junctions, or ambiguous translated residues. V3J clonotypes were defined as sequences sharing the same inferred V gene, J gene, and CDR3 amino acid sequence. Percentage overlap between repertoires was computed as shared unique clonotypes divided by the size of the smaller repertoire. Richness of each repertoire was evaluated using RTK rarefaction, the Chao1 estimator, and Recon v2.1 estimates of unobserved clonotypes. For all TCRbeta clonotypes obtained by the gDNA method from four donors, generation probabilities were computed with OLGA. The table was pulled from immuneACCESS by TCRdb, which kept in-frame rearrangements only. Such tables lose some clones; where checked, under half of the loss comes from unresolved V genes, and the rest has no known cause. The V and J calls and clone size were taken over from that table, and D and trimming were inferred from the DNA. This sample has 1,400,000 or so clones in its table, and about 98.5% of those were observed once. The ten biggest clones cover approximately 0.4% of the sample.

In this chain, TRBV28 is recombined with TRBJ2-3; the D gene remains uncertain. The sequenced material came from naive CD4+ T cells sorted from blood. In the paper's terms, the cell subset or site label means: CD45RA+ positively selected. This clonotype was obtained from a young man in good health. The base sequence is TGTGCCAGCAGGGGCCGGACCACAGATACGCAGTATTTT. It codes for CASRGRTTDTQYF.